Shown below are 6 T cell receptor beta chains from a single sample sequenced in a study of kidney transplant recipient with SARS-CoV-2 infection. TCRdb re-derived calls from the reads in MiXCR, one entry per CDR3 protein. The sample has about 250,000 distinct CDR3 sequences, less than 35% seen once; the top ten hold 6% to 8.5%. The sample consisted of a blood sample, taken at baseline and between days 110 and 120 from a kidney transplant recipient. The receptors derive from a male patient aged 25-45 years who had COVID-19 and was a kidney transplant recipient. The graft donor may be the source of some T cells.

This clonotype was seen at least ten times. The gene calls are TRBV7-3 and TRBJ2-1; D possibly corresponds to TRBD1 (6 bases). Germline assignment: CDR1 SGHTA and CDR2 FQGTGA. V was cut by 5 bases and J by 4 bases, with 18 bases left in between. The CDR3 totals 16 residues. CDR3 sequence (DNA): TGTGCCAGCAGCCCGAAGGGGGATGGCGGATACAATGAGCAGTTCTTC. Translated, it gives CASSPKGDGGYNEQFF.

This clonotype was counted at least ten times. The V and J genes are TRBV7-2 and TRBJ1-5; D may be TRBD1 (6 bases). V gave up 7 bases and J gave up 6 bases, with 13 bases separating them. CDR1 SGHTA and CDR2 FQGNSA come from the germline V gene. CDR3 size: 13 residues. The CDR3 bases are TGTGCCAGCACCCTCGGGGGCCCTCAGCCCCAGCATTTT. Translated, it gives CASTLGGPQPQHF.

This clonotype was counted many times. For the CDR3, the DNA is TGTGCCAGCAGCCAAGGGGGCGCGGGCAATCAGCCCCAGCATTTT. It yields the protein CASSQGGAGNQPQHF. V gene TRBV3-1 combines with J gene TRBJ1-5; tentative D call: TRBD1 (5 bases). The CDR3 has 15 amino acids. The germline V gene has CDR1 LGHDT and CDR2 YNNKEL (reference sequence). V lost 1 base to trimming and J lost 2 bases, with 9 bases between them.

In its sample, this clonotype was seen many times. The chain employs TRBV20-1 and TRBJ1-5, with D hard to call. V was shortened by 1 base and J by 3 bases, with 16 bases between the two germline ends. Germline loops: CDR1 DFQATT, CDR2 SNEGSKA (reference sequence). This CDR3 is built from 16 residues. CDR3 nucleotide sequence: TGCAGTGCTAGAGCCCGGAGGTGGACTGACAATCAGCCCCAGCATTTT. It encodes CSARARRWTDNQPQHF.

This clonotype showed up many times. The chain recombines TRBV6-5 with TRBJ1-2; 8 bases match TRBD1. The CDR3 runs 14 residues. Germline-derived CDR1 and CDR2 are MNHEY and SVGAGI. The V gene end was trimmed by 6 bases and the J gene end by 5 bases; junction bases not matched to a gene: 8. The CDR3 reads CASRQGAREYGYTF. The CDR3 nucleotides are TGTGCCAGCAGGCAGGGGGCTCGAGAGTATGGCTACACCTTC.

As concerns this clonotype: This may arise from a read error, as a much more abundant clone is one base away. The V call is TRBV9, the J call TRBJ1-2; no definite D call. Between the trimmed V and J ends, which lost 7 bases and 4 bases, there was a span of 23 bases. Looked up from germline, CDR1 is SGDLS and CDR2 is YYNGEE. The CDR3 is made up of 16 amino acids. Here the CDR3 DNA reads TGTGCCAGCCACAATAAGTACTCAAGAAAGACCTATGGCTACACCTTC. Translating gives CASHNKYSRKTYGYTF.